This TCR beta chain was observed in a study of low-dose radiotherapy and immunotherapy resistance in tumors. Study-level information: 1 Gy per fraction was delivered to Cohort 2 every two weeks, for 13 Gy total over 26 weeks. Intravenous ipilimumab 1 mg/kg every six weeks was given with nivolumab 240 mg every two weeks. Every two weeks, one day ahead of radiation and immunotherapy, cyclophosphamide 200 mg/m2 was given (intravenously).

A few counts support this clonotype. Both TCRalpha and TCRbeta chains were reverse transcribed with V-gene-specific primers. TCR amplification used roughly 20 PCR cycles, a constant-region primer and a V-primer adapter. Each CDR3 protein is one row after TCRdb ran MiXCR on the reads. Of approximately 12,000 distinct CDR3 sequences listed, roughly 60% are singletons. Donors were administered nivolumab, ipilimumab, aspirin and low-dose cyclophosphamide, together with low-dose radiotherapy. This CDR3 has 14 amino acids. Germline V gives CDR1 LGHNT, CDR2 FRNRAP. The V gene lost 3 bases and the J gene lost 6 bases, with 12 bases spanning the gap.

The TCR sequence derives from a human donor with advanced metastatic prostate, ovarian, gallbladder or colorectal cancer (not recorded which). This table probably holds off-target reads from a library built for another chain. This chain joins TRBV12-5 and TRBJ2-1; D is unresolved. The CDR3, as DNA: TGTGCTAGTGGTTTAGGGCTCTCCCCCAATGAGCAGTTCTTC. The encoded protein is CASGLGLSPNEQFF. The full variable domain, in which reference TRBV12-5 and TRBJ2-1 provide the parts outside the CDR3, is DARVTQTPRHKVTEMGQEVTMRCQPILGHNTVFWYRQTMMQGLELLAYFRNRAPLDDSGMPKDRFSAEMPDATLATLKIQPSEPRDSAVYFCASGLGLSPNEQFFGPGTRLTVL.